The 7 T cell receptor beta chains listed next were all sequenced from one sample in a study of cytomegalovirus exposure and HLA in healthy donors. The PCR used 60 Vbeta and 13 Jbeta primers. The assay was immunoSEQ multiplex PCR, and TCRdb's table has in-frame clones only and misses some. The sample shows about 93,000 clones, approximately 69% of them seen only once. Material: PBMCs. Every receptor here comes from a boy younger than 18 in good health and CMV-seropositive.

This clone was observed a few times. The chain employs TRBV29-1 and TRBJ2-2, with a tentative D call TRBD1 (5 bases). Germline assignment: CDR1 SQVTM and CDR2 ANQGSEA. Trimming shortened V by 2 bases and J by 5 bases, and 6 bases separated the two germline ends. CDR3 length: 12 residues. The CDR3 DNA is TGCAGCGTTGAAAGACAGACCGGGGAGCTGTTTTTT. Translating it yields CSVERQTGELFF.

The rearrangement joins TRBV7-9 to TRBJ1-1; 7 bases map to TRBD1. CDR3 length: 15 amino acids. The V gene's germline CDR1 is SEHNR and CDR2 FQNEAQ (reference sequence). V was pared by 2 bases and J by 7 bases, with 10 bases of the junction left unmatched. CDR3 nucleotide sequence: TGTGCCAGCAGCTTATTCTTAAAGGGGGCAGATGAAGCTTTCTTT. It yields the protein CASSLFLKGADEAFF.

The chain is built from TRBV19 and TRBJ2-7; TRBD2 matches 9 bases. The germline CDR1 and CDR2 sequences are LNHDA and SQIVND (reference sequence). V shed 0 bases, J shed 2 bases, and the junction held 8 bases outside the gene matches. This CDR3 contains 17 residues. The CDR3, as DNA: TGTGCCAGTAGTATAGATCACGCGGGAGGGTCGCCCTACGAGCAGTACTTC. It codes for CASSIDHAGGSPYEQYF.

The rearrangement links TRBV7-9 to TRBJ1-4, with D possibly being TRBD1 (6 bases). This CDR3 region has 15 residues. CDR1 is SEHNR and CDR2 is FQNEAQ in the germline V gene (reference sequence). Trimming removed 5 bases from V and 8 bases from J, with 18 bases in between. CDR3 loop: CASSTTGTPTEKLFF. The CDR3 coding sequence is TGTGCCAGCAGCACGACCGGGACACCCACAGAAAAACTGTTTTTT.

This chain uses TRBV13 with TRBJ2-4, with 7 positions matching TRBD1. The J segment lost 1 base and the V segment lost 0 bases, leaving 3 bases of the junction unmatched. The germline V gene encodes CDR1 PRHDT and CDR2 FYEKMQ (reference sequence). The CDR3 extends over 16 amino acids. In DNA, the CDR3 is TGTGCCAGCAGCTTAGGCAGGGGGTACGCCAAAAACATTCAGTACTTC. Translated: CASSLGRGYAKNIQYF. The entire variable domain, with the rest obtained from reference TRBV13 and TRBJ2-4, is as follows: AAGVIQSPRHLIKEKRETATLKCYPIPRHDTVYWYQQGPGQDPQFLISFYEKMQSDKGSIPDRFSAQQFSDYHSELNMSSLELGDSALYFCASSLGRGYAKNIQYFGAGTRLSVL.

In the case of this clone: One end of the junction fails to match germline, which may point to a read error. The genes are TRBV6-1 and TRBJ1-3; D may be TRBD1 (6 bases). The CDR3 is 14 amino acids. Germline CDR1 reads MNHNS; CDR2 reads SASEGT. In DNA form, the CDR3 reads TGTGCCAGCAGTCAAGCAGGGGATGGAAACACCATATATTTT. Translating gives CASSQAGDGNTIYF.

The rearrangement joins TRBV29-1 to TRBJ2-7; the D gene is possibly TRBD1 (6 bases). The V and J ends lost 6 bases and 3 bases respectively, with 15 bases between them. The CDR3 runs 13 residues. Per the germline V gene, CDR1 is SQVTM and CDR2 is ANQGSEA. The DNA for the CDR3 is TGCAGCGTACTGACAGGACAGATCTACGAGCAGTACTTC. It codes for CSVLTGQIYEQYF.